The sequence of this TCR beta chain was determined in a study of blood T cells in healthy people across ages. Findings and limits, study-wide: Age showed a roughly linear inverse relationship with TCR beta diversity per million T cells.

Trimming shortened V by 3 bases and J by 0 bases, and 13 bases separated the two germline ends. Looked up from germline, CDR1 is MDHEN and CDR2 is SYDVKM. The CDR3 consists of 16 residues. At least 7 million PBMCs were isolated per sample. A sample-barcoded 5' primer and a J-beta primer mix were used in a second PCR of roughly 7 to 12 cycles. Using its own MiXCR run on the 5' RACE reads, TCRdb lists one record per CDR3 protein. The sample contains about 1.8 million distinct CDR3 sequences, around 50% of which appear only once. As concerns this clonotype: Antigen: not known.

The sequencing input was blood. The origin of this receptor is a woman in her forties in good health. The chain joins TRBV28 to TRBJ2-3; tentatively, D is TRBD2 (5 bases). The CDR3 nucleotides read TGTGCCAGCAGTTTGGAGGCAGGCCTGAGCACAGATACGCAGTATTTT. Translated, it gives CASSLEAGLSTDTQYF. Using reference TRBV28 and TRBJ2-3 for the parts outside the CDR3, the full variable domain is DVKVTQSSRYLVKRTGEKVFLECVQDMDHENMFWYRQDPGLGLRLIYFSYDVKMKEKGDIPEGYSVSREKKERFSLILESASTNQTSMYLCASSLEAGLSTDTQYFGPGTRLTVL.